This T cell receptor beta chain was captured in a study of CD8+ T cells in alopecia areata. Study-wide background: At a dose of 5 to 10 mg twice daily, oral tofacitinib was given to treated patients. Tofacitinib continued for 6 to 18 months and was then withheld for 6 months.

After isolation, RNA underwent reverse transcription to generate cDNA as the sequencing template. Method: immunoSEQ multiplex PCR; TCRdb's copy keeps in-frame clones and lacks some. The sample includes more than 75,000 clones, 41% of them seen just once. Comment on this clone: Its matching antigen is unknown.

Study-wide points: Affected scalp, especially in alopecia totalis/universalis, had a higher clonality than normal scalp did.

What was sequenced was CD4+ T cells sorted from blood. The clonotype was recovered from a human donor with alopecia areata.

CDR3 in amino acids: CASSITSTEAFF. In DNA, the CDR3 is TGTGCCAGTAGCATCACGTCGACTGAAGCTTTCTTT. The gene calls are TRBV19 and TRBJ1-1; D is uncertain. Trimming removed 6 bases from V and 5 bases from J, with 10 bases in between. CDR1 and CDR2 from the germline V gene are LNHDA and SQIVND (reference sequence). This CDR3 comprises 12 residues.